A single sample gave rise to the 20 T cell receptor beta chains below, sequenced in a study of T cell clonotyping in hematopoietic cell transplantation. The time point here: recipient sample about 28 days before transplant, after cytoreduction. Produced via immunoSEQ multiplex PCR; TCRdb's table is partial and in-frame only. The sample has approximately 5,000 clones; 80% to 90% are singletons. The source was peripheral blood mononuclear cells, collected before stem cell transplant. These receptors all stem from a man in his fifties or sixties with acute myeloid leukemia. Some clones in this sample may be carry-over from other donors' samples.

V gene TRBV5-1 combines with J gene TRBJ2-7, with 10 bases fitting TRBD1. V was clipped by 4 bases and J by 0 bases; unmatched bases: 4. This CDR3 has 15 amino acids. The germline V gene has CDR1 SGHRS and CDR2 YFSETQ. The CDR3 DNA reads TGCGCCAGCAGCGGACAGGGGGATCTCTCCTACGAGCAGTACTTC. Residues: CASSGQGDLSYEQYF.

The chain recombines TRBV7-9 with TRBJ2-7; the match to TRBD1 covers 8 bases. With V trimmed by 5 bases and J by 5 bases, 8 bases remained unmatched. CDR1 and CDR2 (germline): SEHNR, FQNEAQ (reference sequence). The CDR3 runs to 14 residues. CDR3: CASSGQGIGNEQYF. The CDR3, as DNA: TGTGCCAGCAGCGGACAGGGTATAGGGAACGAGCAGTACTTC.

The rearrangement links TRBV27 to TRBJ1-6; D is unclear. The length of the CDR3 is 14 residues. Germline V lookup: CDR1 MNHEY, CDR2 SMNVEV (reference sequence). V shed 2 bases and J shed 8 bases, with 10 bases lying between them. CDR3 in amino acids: CASSLHRQDSPLHF. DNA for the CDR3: TGTGCCAGCAGTTTACATCGGCAGGATTCACCCCTCCACTTT.

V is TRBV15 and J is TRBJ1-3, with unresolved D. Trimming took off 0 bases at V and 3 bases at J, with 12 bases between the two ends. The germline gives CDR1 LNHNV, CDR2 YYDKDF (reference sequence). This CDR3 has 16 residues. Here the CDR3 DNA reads TGTGCCACCAGCAGAGATCCCGTCGGCGGTGGAAACACCATATATTTT. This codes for CATSRDPVGGGNTIYF.

The CDR3 region has the DNA TGTGCCAGCAGCGTAGCCCTAGGACAGGGCTATGGCTACACCTTC. Translated, it gives CASSVALGQGYGYTF. This chain links TRBV9 with TRBJ1-2; 8 nucleotides line up with TRBD1. Germline loops: CDR1 SGDLS, CDR2 YYNGEE. Unmatched junction bases numbered 5, after V lost 0 bases and J lost 4 bases. The CDR3 consists of 15 residues.

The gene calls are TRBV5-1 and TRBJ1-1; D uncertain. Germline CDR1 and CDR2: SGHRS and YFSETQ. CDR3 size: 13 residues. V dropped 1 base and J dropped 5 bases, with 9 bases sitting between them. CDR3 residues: CASSLKGMTEAFF. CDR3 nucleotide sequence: TGCGCCAGCAGCTTGAAGGGCATGACTGAAGCTTTCTTT. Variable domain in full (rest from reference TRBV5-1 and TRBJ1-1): KAGVTQTPRYLIKTRGQQVTLSCSPISGHRSVSWYQQTPGQGLQFLFEYFSETQRNKGNFPGRFSGRQFSNSRSEMNVSTLELGDSALYLCASSLKGMTEAFFGQGTRLTVV.

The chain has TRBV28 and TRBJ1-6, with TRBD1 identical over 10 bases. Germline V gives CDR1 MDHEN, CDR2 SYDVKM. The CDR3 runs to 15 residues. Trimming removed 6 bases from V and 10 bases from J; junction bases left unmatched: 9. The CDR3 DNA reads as TGTGCCAGCAGGGGGGGGGACAGGGGTACATCACCCCTCCACTTT. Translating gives CASRGGDRGTSPLHF.

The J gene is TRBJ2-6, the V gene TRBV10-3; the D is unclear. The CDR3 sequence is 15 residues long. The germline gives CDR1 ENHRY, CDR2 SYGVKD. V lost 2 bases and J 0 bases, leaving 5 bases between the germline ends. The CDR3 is CAISEGSSGANVLTF. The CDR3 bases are TGTGCCATCAGTGAGGGTTCCTCTGGGGCCAACGTCCTGACTTTC.

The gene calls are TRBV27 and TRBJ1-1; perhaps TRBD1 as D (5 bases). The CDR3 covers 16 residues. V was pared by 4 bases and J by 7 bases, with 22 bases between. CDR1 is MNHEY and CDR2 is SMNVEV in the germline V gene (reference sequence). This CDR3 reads CASSSLRDGLRLEAFF. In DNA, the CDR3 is TGTGCCAGCAGTTCCCTTAGGGACGGCTTAAGGCTTGAAGCTTTCTTT.

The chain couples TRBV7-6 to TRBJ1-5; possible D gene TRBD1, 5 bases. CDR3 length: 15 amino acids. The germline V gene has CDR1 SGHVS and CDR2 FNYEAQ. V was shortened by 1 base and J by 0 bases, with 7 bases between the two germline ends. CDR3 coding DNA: TGTGCCAGCAGCTTAGAGGGGCCTAGCAATCAGCCCCAGCATTTT. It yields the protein CASSLEGPSNQPQHF.

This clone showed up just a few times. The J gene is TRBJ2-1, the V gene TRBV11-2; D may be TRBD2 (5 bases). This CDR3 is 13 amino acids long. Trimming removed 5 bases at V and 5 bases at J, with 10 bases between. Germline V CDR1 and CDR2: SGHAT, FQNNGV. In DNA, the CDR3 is TGTGCCAGCAGCGTAACTAGTGACAATGAGCAGTTCTTC. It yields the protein CASSVTSDNEQFF.

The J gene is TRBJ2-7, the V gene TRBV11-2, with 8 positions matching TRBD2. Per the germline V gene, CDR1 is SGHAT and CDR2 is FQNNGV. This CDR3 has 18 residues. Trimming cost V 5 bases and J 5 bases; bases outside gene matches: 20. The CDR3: CASSPNSSGDVGGNEQYF. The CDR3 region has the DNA TGTGCCAGCAGCCCTAATAGTAGCGGGGACGTCGGTGGGAACGAGCAGTACTTC.

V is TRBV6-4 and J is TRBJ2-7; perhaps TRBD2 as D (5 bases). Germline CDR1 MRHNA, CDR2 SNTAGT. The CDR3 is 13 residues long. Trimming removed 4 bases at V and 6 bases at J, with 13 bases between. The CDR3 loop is CASSGESGSEQYF. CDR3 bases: TGTGCCAGCAGTGGAGAGAGCGGAAGCGAGCAGTACTTC.

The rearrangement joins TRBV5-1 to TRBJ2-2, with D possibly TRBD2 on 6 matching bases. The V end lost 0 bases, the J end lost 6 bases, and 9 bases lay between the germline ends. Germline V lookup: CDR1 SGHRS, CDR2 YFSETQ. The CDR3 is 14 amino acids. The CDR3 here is CASSLDTSPGELFF. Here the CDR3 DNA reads TGCGCCAGCAGCTTGGATACTAGCCCCGGGGAGCTGTTTTTT.

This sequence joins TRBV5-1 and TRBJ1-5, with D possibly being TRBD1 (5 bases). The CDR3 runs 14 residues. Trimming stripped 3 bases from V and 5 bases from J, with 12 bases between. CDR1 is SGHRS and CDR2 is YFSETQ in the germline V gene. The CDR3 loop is CASSSSGRDQPQHF. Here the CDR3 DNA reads TGCGCCAGCAGCTCTTCAGGGAGGGATCAGCCCCAGCATTTT.

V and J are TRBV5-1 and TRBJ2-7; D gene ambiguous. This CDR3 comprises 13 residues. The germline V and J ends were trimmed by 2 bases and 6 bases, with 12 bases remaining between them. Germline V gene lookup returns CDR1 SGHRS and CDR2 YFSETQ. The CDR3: CASSLGFSVEQYF. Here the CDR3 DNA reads TGCGCCAGCAGCTTAGGCTTCTCCGTCGAGCAGTACTTC.

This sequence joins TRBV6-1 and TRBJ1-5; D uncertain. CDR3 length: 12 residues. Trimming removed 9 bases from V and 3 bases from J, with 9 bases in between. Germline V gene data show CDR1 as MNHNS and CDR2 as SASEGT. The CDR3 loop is CASWGANQPQHF. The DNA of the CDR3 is TGTGCCAGTTGGGGTGCCAATCAGCCCCAGCATTTT.

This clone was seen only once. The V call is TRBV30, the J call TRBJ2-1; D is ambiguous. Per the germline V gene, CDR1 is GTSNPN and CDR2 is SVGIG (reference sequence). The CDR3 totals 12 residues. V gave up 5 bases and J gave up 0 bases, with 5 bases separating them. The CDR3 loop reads CAWVYSYNEQFF. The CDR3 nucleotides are TGTGCCTGGGTTTACTCCTACAATGAGCAGTTCTTC. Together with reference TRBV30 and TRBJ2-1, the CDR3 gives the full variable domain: SQTIHQWPATLVQPVGSPLSLECTVEGTSNPNLYWYRQAAGRGLQLLFYSVGIGQISSEVPQNLSASRPQDRQFILSSKKLLLSDSGFYLCAWVYSYNEQFFGPGTRLTVL.

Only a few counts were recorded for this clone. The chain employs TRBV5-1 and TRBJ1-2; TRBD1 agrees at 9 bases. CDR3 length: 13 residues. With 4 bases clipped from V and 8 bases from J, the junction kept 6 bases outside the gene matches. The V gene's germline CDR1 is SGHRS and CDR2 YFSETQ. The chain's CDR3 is CASSEGQGYGYTF. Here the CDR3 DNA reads TGCGCCAGCAGCGAGGGACAGGGCTACGGCTACACCTTC.

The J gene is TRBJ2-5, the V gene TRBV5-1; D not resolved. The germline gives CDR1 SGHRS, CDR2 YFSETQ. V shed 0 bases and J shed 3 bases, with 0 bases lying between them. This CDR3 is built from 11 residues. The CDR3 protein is CASSLEETQYF. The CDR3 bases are TGCGCCAGCAGCTTGGAAGAGACCCAGTACTTC.